The table lists the clone carrying this T cell receptor (beta chain) with a count of one. Its antigen is currently unknown. Next came a second PCR, run for about 6 to 11 cycles, which used a sample-barcoded 5' primer along with a J-beta primer mix. TCRdb itself ran the 5' RACE reads through MiXCR, one entry per CDR3 protein. The data contain 1,300,000 or so distinct CDR3 sequences, approximately 59% of them singletons. The sample originates from a study of blood T cells in healthy people across ages. Study conclusions and caveats: PBMC samples, being unsorted, prevented any conclusive comparison of naive and antigen-experienced cells.

The CDR3 spans 14 residues. Germline values: CDR1 SGHAT, CDR2 FQNNGV. The V gene is TRBV11-2, the J gene TRBJ2-7; D gene uncertain. The DNA end is a closer match to TRBJ2-5, so the J assignment may be wrong. The sequence was obtained from a man between 18 and 35 years old in good health. The sequenced sample consisted of blood. Here the CDR3 DNA reads TGTGCCAGCAGCTTAGTGTTTGGGTGGGAGACCCAGTACTTC. Encoded protein: CASSLVFGWETQYF.